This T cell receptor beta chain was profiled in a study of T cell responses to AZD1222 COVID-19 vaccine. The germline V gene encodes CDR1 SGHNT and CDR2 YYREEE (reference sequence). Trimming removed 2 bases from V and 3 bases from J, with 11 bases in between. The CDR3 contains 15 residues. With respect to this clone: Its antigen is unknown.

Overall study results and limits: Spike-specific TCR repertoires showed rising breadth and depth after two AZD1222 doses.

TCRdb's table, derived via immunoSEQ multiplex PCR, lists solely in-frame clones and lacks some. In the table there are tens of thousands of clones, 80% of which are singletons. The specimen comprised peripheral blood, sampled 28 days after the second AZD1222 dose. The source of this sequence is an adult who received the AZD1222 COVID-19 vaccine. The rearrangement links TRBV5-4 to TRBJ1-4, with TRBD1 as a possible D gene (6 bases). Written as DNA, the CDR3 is TGTGCCAGCAGCTTAAAGACAGGCCCTAATGAAAAACTGTTTTTT. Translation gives CASSLKTGPNEKLFF. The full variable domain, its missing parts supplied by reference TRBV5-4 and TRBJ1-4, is ETGVTQSPTHLIKTRGQQVTLRCSSQSGHNTVSWYQQALGQGPQFIFQYYREEENGRGNFPPRFSGLQFPNYSSELNVNALELDDSALYLCASSLKTGPNEKLFFGSGTQLSVL.